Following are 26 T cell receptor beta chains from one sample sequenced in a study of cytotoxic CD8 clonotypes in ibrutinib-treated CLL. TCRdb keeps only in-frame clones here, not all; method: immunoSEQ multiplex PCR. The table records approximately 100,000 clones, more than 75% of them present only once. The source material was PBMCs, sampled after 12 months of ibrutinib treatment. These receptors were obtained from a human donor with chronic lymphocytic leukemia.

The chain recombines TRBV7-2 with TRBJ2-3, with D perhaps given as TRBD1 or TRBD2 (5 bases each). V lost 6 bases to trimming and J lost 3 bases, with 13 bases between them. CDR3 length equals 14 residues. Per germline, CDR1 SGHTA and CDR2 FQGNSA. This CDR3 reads CASRVDGATDTQYF. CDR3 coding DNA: TGTGCCAGCAGGGTCGACGGGGCAACAGATACGCAGTATTTT.

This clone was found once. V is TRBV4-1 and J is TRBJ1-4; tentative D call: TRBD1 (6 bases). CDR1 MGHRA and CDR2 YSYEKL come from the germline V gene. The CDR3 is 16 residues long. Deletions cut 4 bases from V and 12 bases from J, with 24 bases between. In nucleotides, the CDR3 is TGCGCCAGCAGCCCCCTAGGGGGTGAAATCTTTCGGGAACTGTTTTTT. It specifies CASSPLGGEIFRELFF.

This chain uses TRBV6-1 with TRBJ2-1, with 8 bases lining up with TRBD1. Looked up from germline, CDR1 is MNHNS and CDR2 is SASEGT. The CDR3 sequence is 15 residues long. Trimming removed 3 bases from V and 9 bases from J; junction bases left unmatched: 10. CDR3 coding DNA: TGTGCCAGCAGTGATTGGGGACAGGCATTAAGTGAGCAGTTCTTC. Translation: CASSDWGQALSEQFF.

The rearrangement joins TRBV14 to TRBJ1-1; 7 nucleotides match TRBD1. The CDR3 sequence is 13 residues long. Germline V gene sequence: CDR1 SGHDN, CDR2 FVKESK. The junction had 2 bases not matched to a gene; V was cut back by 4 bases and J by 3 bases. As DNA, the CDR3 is TGTGCCAGCAGCCGACAGGGTTACACTGAAGCTTTCTTT. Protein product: CASSRQGYTEAFF. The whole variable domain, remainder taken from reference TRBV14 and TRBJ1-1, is EAGVTQFPSHSVIEKGQTVTLRCDPISGHDNLYWYRRVMGKEIKFLLHFVKESKQDESGMPNNRFLAERTGGTYSTLKVQPAELEDSGVYFCASSRQGYTEAFFGQGTRLTVV.

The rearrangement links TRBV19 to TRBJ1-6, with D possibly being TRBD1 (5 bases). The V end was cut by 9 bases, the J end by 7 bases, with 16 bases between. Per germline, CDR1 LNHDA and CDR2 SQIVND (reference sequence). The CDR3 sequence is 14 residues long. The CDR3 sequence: CASTPGRLNSPLHF. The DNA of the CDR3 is TGTGCCAGCACTCCGGGACGCCTCAATTCACCCCTCCACTTT. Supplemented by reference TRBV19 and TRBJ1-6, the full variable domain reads DGGITQSPKYLFRKEGQNVTLSCEQNLNHDAMYWYRQDPGQGLRLIYYSQIVNDFQKGDIAEGYSVSREKKESFPLTVTSAQKNPTAFYLCASTPGRLNSPLHFGNGTRLTVT.

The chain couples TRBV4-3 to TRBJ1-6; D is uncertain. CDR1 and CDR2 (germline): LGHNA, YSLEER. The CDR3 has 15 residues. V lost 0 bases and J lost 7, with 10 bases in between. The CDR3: CASSQEGGSNSPLHF. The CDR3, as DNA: TGCGCCAGCAGCCAAGAGGGAGGTTCAAATTCACCCCTCCACTTT.

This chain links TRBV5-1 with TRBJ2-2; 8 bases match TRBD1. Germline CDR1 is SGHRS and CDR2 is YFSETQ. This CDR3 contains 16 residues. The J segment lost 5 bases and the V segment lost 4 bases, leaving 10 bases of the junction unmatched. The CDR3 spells CASSPIGQGGTGELFF. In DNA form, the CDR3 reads TGCGCCAGCAGCCCGATCGGACAGGGTGGAACCGGGGAGCTGTTTTTT.

The CDR3 reads CASNPTSGKSTDTQYF. Here the CDR3 DNA reads TGTGCCAGTAACCCGACTAGCGGTAAAAGCACAGATACGCAGTATTTT. The chain has TRBV19 and TRBJ2-3; 9 nucleotides match TRBD2. Trimming took 7 bases from V and 0 from J; bases not matched to a gene: 8. Per germline, CDR1 LNHDA and CDR2 SQIVND (reference sequence). The CDR3 extends over 16 amino acids.

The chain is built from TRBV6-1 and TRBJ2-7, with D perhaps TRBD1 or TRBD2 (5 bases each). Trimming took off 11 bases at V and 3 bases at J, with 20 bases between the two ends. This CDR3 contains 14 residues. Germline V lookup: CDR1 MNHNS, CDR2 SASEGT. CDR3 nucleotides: TGTGCCTCTCGACACCAGGGAGCGCTCTACGAGCAGTACTTC. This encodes CASRHQGALYEQYF.

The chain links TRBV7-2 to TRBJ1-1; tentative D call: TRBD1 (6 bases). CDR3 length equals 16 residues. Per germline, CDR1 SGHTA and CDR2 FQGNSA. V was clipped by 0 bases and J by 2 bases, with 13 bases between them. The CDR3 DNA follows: TGTGCCAGCAGCTTAGCAGGGGGTCAAGTTAACACTGAAGCTTTCTTT. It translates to CASSLAGGQVNTEAFF.

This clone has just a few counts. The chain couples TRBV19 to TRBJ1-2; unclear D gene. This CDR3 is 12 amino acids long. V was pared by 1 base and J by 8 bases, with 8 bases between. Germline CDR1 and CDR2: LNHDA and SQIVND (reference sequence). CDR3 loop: CASSIGDRGYTF. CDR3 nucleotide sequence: TGTGCCAGTAGTATAGGCGACCGCGGCTACACCTTC. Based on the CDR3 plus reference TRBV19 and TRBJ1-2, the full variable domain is DGGITQSPKYLFRKEGQNVTLSCEQNLNHDAMYWYRQDPGQGLRLIYYSQIVNDFQKGDIAEGYSVSREKKESFPLTVTSAQKNPTAFYLCASSIGDRGYTFGSGTRLTVV.

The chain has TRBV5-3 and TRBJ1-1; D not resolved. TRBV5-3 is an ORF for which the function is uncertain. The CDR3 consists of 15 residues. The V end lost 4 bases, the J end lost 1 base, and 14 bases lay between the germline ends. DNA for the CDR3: TGTGCCAGAAGCGGGCCGGGTGCGCGGAACACTGAAGCTTTCTTT. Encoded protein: CARSGPGARNTEAFF.

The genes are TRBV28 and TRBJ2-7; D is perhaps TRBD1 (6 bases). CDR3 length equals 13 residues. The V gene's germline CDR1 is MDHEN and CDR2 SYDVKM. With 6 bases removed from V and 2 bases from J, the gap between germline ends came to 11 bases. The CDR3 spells CASRQGGTYEQYF. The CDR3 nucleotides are TGTGCCAGCAGACAGGGTGGAACCTACGAGCAGTACTTC.

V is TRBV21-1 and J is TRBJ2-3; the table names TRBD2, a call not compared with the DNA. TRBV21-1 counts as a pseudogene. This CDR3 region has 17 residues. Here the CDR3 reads CASSGGKVVTETDTQYF. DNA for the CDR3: TGTGCCAGCAGCGGCGGGAAAGTTGTGACTGAGACAGATACGCAGTATTTT.

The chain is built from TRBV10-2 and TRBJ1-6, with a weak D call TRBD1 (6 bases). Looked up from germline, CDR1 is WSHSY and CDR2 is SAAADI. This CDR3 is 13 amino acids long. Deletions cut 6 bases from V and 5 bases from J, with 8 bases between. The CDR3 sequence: CASRWTDNSPLHF. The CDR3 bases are TGCGCCAGCAGATGGACAGATAATTCACCCCTCCACTTT.

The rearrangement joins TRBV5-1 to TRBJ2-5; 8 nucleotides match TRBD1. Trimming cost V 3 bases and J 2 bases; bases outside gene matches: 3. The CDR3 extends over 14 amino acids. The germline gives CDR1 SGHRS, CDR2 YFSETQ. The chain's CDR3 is CASSSGQEQETQYF. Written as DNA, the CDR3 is TGCGCCAGCAGCTCGGGACAGGAGCAAGAGACCCAGTACTTC. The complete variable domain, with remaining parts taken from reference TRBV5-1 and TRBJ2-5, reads KAGVTQTPRYLIKTRGQQVTLSCSPISGHRSVSWYQQTPGQGLQFLFEYFSETQRNKGNFPGRFSGRQFSNSRSEMNVSTLELGDSALYLCASSSGQEQETQYFGPGTRLLVL.

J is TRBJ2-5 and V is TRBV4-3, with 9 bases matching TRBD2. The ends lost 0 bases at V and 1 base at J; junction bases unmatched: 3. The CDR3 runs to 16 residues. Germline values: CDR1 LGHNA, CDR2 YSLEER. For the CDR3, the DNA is TGCGCCAGCAGCCAAGATCTGCGGGGGGGCCAAGAGACCCAGTACTTC. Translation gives CASSQDLRGGQETQYF.

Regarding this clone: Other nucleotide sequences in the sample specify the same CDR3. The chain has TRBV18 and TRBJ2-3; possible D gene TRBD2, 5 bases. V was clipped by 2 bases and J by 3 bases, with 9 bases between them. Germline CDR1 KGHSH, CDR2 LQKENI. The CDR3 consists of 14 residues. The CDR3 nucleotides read TGTGCCAGCTCACCAACTAGAGGAACAGATACGCAGTATTTT. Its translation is CASSPTRGTDTQYF.

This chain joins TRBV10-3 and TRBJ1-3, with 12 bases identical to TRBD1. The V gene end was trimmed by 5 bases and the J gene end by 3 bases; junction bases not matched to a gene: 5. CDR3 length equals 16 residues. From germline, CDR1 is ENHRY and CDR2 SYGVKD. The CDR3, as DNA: TGTGCCATCAGTTCCGGGACAGGGGGCGTTGGAAACACCATATATTTT. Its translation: CAISSGTGGVGNTIYF.

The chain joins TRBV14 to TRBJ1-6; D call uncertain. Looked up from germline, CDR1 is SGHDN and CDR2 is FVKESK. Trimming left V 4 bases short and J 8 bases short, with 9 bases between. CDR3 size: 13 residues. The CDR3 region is CASSRLLDSPLHF. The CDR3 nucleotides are TGTGCCAGCAGCCGCTTACTGGATTCACCCCTCCACTTT.

The CDR3 DNA reads as TGTGCCAGCAGCTTCATACAGGAATATGGCTACACCTTC. Translation gives CASSFIQEYGYTF. This chain uses TRBV5-5 with TRBJ1-2; a weak D match, TRBD1 (5 bases). This CDR3 is built from 13 residues. Germline CDR1 is SGHKS and CDR2 is YYEKEE (reference sequence). V was shortened by 2 bases and J by 5 bases, with 10 bases between the two germline ends.

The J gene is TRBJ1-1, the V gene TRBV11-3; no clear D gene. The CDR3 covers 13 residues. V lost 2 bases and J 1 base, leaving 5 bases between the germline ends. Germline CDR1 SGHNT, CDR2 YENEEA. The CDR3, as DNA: TGTGCCAGCAGCTTACGGTGGAACACTGAAGCTTTCTTT. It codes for CASSLRWNTEAFF.

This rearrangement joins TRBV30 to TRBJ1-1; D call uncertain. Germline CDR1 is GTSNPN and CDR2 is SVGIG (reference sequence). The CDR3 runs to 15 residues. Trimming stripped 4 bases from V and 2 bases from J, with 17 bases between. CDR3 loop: CAWITAGPPNTEAFF. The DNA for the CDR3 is TGTGCCTGGATCACGGCCGGGCCCCCCAACACTGAAGCTTTCTTT. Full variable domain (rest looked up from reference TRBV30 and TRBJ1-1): SQTIHQWPATLVQPVGSPLSLECTVEGTSNPNLYWYRQAAGRGLQLLFYSVGIGQISSEVPQNLSASRPQDRQFILSSKKLLLSDSGFYLCAWITAGPPNTEAFFGQGTRLTVV.

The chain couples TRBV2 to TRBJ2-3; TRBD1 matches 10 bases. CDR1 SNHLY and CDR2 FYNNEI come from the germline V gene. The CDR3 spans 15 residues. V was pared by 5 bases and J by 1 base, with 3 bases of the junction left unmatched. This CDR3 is CASSTGTGGTDTQYF. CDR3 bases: TGTGCCAGCAGTACCGGGACAGGGGGCACAGATACGCAGTATTTT.

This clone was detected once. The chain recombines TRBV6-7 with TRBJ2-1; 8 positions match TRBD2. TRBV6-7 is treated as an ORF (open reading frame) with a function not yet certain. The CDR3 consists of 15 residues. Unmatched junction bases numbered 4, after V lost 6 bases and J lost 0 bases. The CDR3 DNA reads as TGTGCCAGCAGGTCTACTAGCGGCTCCTACAATGAGCAGTTCTTC. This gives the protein CASRSTSGSYNEQFF.

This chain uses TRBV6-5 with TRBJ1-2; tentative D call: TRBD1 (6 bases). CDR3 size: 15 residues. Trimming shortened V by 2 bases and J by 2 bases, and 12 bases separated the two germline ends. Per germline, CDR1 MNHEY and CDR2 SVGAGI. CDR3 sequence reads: CASSYGRGLNYGYTF. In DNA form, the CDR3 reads TGTGCCAGCAGTTACGGCAGGGGCCTAAACTATGGCTACACCTTC.